This TCR beta chain comes out of a study of Ad26.COV2.S vaccination and SARS-CoV-2 variants (dated by TCRdb to the early 2020s). With regard to the full study: Donors in the vaccine arm were drawn from COV1001, a phase I-IIa trial of Ad26.COV2.S in healthy adults that was multicentre, randomized, double-blind and placebo-controlled. Ad26.COV2.S was administered intramuscularly at a dose of 5x10^10 or 1x10^11 viral particles, either as one shot or as two shots given 56 days apart. The specificity and breadth of SARS-CoV-2-reactive T cell receptors after Ad26.COV2.S vaccination were assessed by TCRbeta repertoire sequencing. The TCR-sequenced set comprised approximately 32 samples: some 20 Ad26.COV2.S vaccine recipients, 5 placebo recipients and 8 SARS-CoV-2 convalescent individuals. Trial participants were randomized into five groups of five, in which low-dose or high-dose Ad26.COV2.S was given once or twice, or placebo was given on both occasions. Investigators remained blinded to trial group allocation during experiments and outcome assessment.

Reading the label with the study, this specimen's treatment or condition is: some 20 received Ad26.COV2.S at low or high dose, single or two shots; 5 received placebo; per-sample allocation not given. For vaccine and placebo recipients, the sequenced repertoires came from samples collected on day 63 after the first injection. In Cohort 1b, around 25 adults aged 18-55 years were enrolled at a single site in Boston, USA, between 29 July and 7 August 2020. Ad26.COV2.S was a replication-incompetent adenovirus type 26 vector that expressed a prefusion-stabilized SARS-CoV-2 spike protein derived from the original Wuhan strain. According to the germline V gene, CDR1 reads KGHSH and CDR2 reads LQKENI. The CDR3 runs 16 residues from the cysteine to the phenylalanine. Kept here is only the CDR3 DNA, which spans 48 bases and is read in frame from base 1. The germline V and J ends show losses of 4 bases and 4 bases respectively, and no gene match explains 7 bases of the junction.

As to this clone: This clone's antigen is unknown. Within one base of it there is no much larger clone, and no base qualities were kept.

The immunoSEQ Assay was the method used to sequence TCRbeta CDR3 regions. After extraction, genomic DNA underwent amplification by bias-controlled multiplex PCR, followed by high-throughput sequencing. The paper's data handling went like this. To quantify the absolute abundance of each unique TCRbeta CDR3 region, sequences were collapsed and filtered. T cell fraction was estimated by normalizing TCRbeta template counts to usable DNA, with usable DNA measured through amplification of reference genes found in all nucleated cells. Repertoire TCRs were annotated as SARS-CoV-2-specific when V gene, CDR3 amino acid sequence and J gene were exactly matched to a known reactive TCR set. The reference SARS-CoV-2 TCR set came from MIRA and was filtered for enrichment in COVID-19-positive ImmuneCODE repertoires, removing public or cross-reactive TCRs. Based on the MIRA antigens, annotated TCRs were further analysed at the level of specific ORF or position within ORF. Breadth was defined as annotated unique rearrangements over total unique productive rearrangements; depth was the summed frequency of those rearrangements. Two-sided Wilcoxon rank-sum tests were applied when comparing TCR breadth between groups. As stored in TCRdb, this immuneACCESS dataset retains in-frame rearrangements with V and J assigned. A fraction of the clones does not appear; measured against another copy, unresolved V genes explain less than half of the discrepancy, and the remainder lacks a known reason. The V and J calls and clone size come from that table; D and trimming were worked out from the DNA. A total of about 460,000 clones appear in this sample, 89% of them only once. The ten largest account for 1.7% of the sample.

On the study overall, not on this receptor specifically: The study lacked the statistical power to compare responses across vaccine doses or regimens. Compared with placebo recipients, Ad26.COV2.S recipients showed higher spike-specific TCR breadth (P = 0.0014). Non-spike TCR breadth was comparable between vaccine and placebo recipients, consistent with the vaccine containing only spike. After vaccination, spike-specific CD8+ and CD4+ T cell responses were reported to show substantial breadth. The authors noted that total T cell responses may have been underestimated by the TCR breadth and depth analyses.

The chain is assembled from TRBV18 and TRBJ2-2; 9 central bases correspond to TRBD1. The sequence was obtained from a person aged 18-65 years who received the Ad26.COV2.S COVID-19 vaccine or a placebo. Here the sequenced sample was peripheral blood, taken in a trial of Ad26.COV2.S vaccine versus placebo. CDR3 protein: CASSLYRGRITGELFF. In nucleotide form, the sequence is TGTGCCAGCTCACTCTACAGGGGGCGGATCACCGGGGAGCTGTTTTTT.